This paragraph covers one T cell receptor (beta chain) sequence. The entry originates in a study of blood T cell repertoires in COVID-19. The assay was immunoSEQ multiplex PCR, and TCRdb's table has in-frame clones only and misses some. The sample carries fewer than 150,000 clones, about 86% recorded once. V shed 5 bases and J 3 bases; nucleotides not matched to a gene: 7. Germline-derived CDR1 and CDR2 are SNHLY and FYNNEI. The CDR3 has 15 residues. The sequenced sample was peripheral blood. The receptor's source is a woman aged 45-65 years with acute or convalescent COVID-19. The chain combines TRBV2 with TRBJ1-5, with 7 nucleotides matching TRBD1. The CDR3 DNA sequence: TGTGCCAGCAGTCGACGAGGGGGCGACAATCAGCCCCAGCATTTT. Translated, it gives CASSRRGGDNQPQHF.